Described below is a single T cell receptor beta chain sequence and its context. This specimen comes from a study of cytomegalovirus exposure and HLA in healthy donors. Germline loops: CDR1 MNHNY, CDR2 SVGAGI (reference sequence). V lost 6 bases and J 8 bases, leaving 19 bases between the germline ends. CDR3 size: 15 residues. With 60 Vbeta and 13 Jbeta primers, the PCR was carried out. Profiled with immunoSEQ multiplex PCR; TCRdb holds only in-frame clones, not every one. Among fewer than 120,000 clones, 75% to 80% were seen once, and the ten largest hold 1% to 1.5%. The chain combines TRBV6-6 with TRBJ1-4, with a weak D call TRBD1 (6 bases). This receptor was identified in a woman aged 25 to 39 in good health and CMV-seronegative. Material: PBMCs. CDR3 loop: CASRDSGGGSEKLFF. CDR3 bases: TGTGCCAGCAGAGACTCTGGGGGGGGCTCCGAAAAACTGTTTTTT.